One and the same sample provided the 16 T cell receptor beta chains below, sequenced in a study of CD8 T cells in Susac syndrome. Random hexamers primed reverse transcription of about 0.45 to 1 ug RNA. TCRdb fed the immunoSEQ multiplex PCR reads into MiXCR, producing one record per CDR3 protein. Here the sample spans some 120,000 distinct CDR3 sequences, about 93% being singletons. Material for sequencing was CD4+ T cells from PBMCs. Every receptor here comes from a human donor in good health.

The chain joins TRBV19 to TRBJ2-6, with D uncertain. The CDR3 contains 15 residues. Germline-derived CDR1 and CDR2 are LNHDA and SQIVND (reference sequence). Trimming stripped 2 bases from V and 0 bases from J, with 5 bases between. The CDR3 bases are TGTGCCAGTAGTATATCCCCCTCTGGGGCCAACGTCCTGACTTTC. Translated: CASSISPSGANVLTF.

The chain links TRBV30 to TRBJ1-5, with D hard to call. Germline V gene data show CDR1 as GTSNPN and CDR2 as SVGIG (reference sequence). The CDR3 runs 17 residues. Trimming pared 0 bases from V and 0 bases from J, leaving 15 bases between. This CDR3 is CAWSVSRGPYSNQPQHF. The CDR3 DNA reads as TGTGCCTGGAGTGTTTCGCGGGGTCCTTATAGCAATCAGCCCCAGCATTTT.

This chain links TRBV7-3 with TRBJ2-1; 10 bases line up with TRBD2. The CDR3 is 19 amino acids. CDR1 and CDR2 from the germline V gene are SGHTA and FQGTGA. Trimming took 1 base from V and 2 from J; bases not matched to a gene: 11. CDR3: CASSLNPGVAGGPYNEQFF. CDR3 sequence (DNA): TGTGCCAGCAGCTTAAACCCGGGGGTAGCGGGAGGCCCCTACAATGAGCAGTTCTTC.

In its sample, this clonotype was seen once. This CDR3 reads CASSTSQGSGEKLFF. CDR3 DNA: TGTGCCAGCAGTACCTCTCAGGGGAGTGGGGAAAAACTGTTTTTT. J is TRBJ1-4 and V is TRBV28; TRBD1 might be the D (6 bases). The germline gives CDR1 MDHEN, CDR2 SYDVKM. The length of the CDR3 is 15 residues. V was trimmed by 5 bases and J by 8 bases, leaving 18 bases between them.

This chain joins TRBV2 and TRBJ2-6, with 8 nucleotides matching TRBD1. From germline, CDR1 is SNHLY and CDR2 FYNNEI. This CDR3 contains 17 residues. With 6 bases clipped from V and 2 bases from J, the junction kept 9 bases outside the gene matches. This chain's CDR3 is CASSLQGAVAGANVLTF. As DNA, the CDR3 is TGTGCCAGCAGCCTTCAGGGGGCTGTTGCTGGGGCCAACGTCCTGACTTTC.

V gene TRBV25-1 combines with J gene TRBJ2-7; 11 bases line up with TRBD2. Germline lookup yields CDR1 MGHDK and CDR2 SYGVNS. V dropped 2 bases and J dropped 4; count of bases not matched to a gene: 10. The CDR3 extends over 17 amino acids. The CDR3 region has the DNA TGTGCCAGCAGTGAACTGGGATATAGCGGGAGGGGTTACGAGCAGTACTTC. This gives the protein CASSELGYSGRGYEQYF.

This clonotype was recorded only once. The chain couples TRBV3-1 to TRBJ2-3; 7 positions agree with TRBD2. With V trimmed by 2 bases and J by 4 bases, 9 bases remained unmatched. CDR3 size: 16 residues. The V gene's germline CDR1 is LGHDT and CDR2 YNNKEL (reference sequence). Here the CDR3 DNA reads TGTGCCAGCAGCCAACGGGCGGGAGTGGGCTCAGATACGCAGTATTTT. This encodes CASSQRAGVGSDTQYF.

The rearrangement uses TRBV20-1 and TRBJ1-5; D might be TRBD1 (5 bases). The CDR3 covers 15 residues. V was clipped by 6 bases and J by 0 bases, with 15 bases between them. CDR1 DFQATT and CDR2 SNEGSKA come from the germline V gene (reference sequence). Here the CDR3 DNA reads TGCAGTGCCCCATCAGGGCCCCTTAGCAATCAGCCCCAGCATTTT. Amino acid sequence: CSAPSGPLSNQPQHF.

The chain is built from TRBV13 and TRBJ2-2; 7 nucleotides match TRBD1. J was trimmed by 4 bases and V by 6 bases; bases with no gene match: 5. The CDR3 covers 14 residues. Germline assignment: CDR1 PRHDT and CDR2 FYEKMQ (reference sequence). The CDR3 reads CASRGQSGTGELFF. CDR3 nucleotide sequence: TGTGCCAGCAGGGGACAGTCGGGCACCGGGGAGCTGTTTTTT.

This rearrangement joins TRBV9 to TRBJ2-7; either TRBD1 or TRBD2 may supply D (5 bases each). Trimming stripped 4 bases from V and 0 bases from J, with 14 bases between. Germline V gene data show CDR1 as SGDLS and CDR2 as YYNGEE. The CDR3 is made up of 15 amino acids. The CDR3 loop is CASSPRDRSSYEQYF. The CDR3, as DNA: TGTGCCAGCAGCCCCCGGGACCGAAGCTCCTACGAGCAGTACTTC.

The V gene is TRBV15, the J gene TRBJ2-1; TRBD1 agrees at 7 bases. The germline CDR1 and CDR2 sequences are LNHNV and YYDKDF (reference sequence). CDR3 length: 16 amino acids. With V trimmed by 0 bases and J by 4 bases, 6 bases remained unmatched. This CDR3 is CATSRDPTGAYNEQFF. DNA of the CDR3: TGTGCCACCAGCAGAGATCCAACAGGGGCTTACAATGAGCAGTTCTTC.

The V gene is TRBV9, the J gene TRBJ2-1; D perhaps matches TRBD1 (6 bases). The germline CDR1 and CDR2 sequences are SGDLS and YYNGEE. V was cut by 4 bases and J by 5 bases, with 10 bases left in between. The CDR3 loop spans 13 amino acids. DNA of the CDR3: TGTGCCAGCAGCAGCGGACAGCACAATGAGCAGTTCTTC. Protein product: CASSSGQHNEQFF.

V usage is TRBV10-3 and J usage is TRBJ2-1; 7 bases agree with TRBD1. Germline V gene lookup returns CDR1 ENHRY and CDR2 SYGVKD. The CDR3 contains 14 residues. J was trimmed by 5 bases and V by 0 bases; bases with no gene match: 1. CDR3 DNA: TGTGCCATCAGTGAGTCAACAGGGGACAATGAGCAGTTCTTC. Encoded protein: CAISESTGDNEQFF.

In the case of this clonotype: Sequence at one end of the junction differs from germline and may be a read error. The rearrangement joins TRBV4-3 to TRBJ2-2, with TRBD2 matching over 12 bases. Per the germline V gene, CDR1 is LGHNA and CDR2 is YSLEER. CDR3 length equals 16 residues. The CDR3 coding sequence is TGCACCAGCAGCCAGAGACTAGCGGGAGCATTCGGGGAGCTGTTTTTT. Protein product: CTSSQRLAGAFGELFF.

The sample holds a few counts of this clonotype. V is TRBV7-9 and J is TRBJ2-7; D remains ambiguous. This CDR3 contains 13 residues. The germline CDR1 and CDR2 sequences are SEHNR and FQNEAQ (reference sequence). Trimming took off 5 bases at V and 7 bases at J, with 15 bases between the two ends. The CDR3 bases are TGTGCCAGCAGCGCACCGGACCCGTGGGAGCAGTACTTC. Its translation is CASSAPDPWEQYF.

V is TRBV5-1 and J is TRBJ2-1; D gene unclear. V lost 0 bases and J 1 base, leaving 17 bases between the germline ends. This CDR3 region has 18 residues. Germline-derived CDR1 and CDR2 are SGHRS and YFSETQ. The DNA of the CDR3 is TGCGCCAGCAGCTTGGTTTGGCAAGCGCTCGGTTCCTACAATGAGCAGTTCTTC. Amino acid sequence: CASSLVWQALGSYNEQFF. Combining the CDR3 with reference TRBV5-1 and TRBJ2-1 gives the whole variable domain KAGVTQTPRYLIKTRGQQVTLSCSPISGHRSVSWYQQTPGQGLQFLFEYFSETQRNKGNFPGRFSGRQFSNSRSEMNVSTLELGDSALYLCASSLVWQALGSYNEQFFGPGTRLTVL.